This TCR beta chain appears in the sequencing data of a study of control samples from healthy donors and cancer patients. Some clones are missing from TCRdb's copy, which holds only in-frame ones; the method was immunoSEQ multiplex PCR. The sample consists of under 200,000 clones, 75% to 95% of them appearing once. Losses at the gene ends were 0 bases for V and 4 bases for J; bases not matched to a gene: 10. From germline, CDR1 is MNHNS and CDR2 SASEGT. The CDR3 is 17 residues long. Sequencing used blood. V usage is TRBV6-1 and J usage is TRBJ1-1; TRBD1 matches 8 bases. The source is a woman aged 25 to 39 in good health. The CDR3 is CASSEAPGGSSGTEAFF. CDR3 nucleotides: TGTGCCAGCAGTGAAGCGCCAGGGGGCAGTTCTGGCACTGAAGCTTTCTTT.